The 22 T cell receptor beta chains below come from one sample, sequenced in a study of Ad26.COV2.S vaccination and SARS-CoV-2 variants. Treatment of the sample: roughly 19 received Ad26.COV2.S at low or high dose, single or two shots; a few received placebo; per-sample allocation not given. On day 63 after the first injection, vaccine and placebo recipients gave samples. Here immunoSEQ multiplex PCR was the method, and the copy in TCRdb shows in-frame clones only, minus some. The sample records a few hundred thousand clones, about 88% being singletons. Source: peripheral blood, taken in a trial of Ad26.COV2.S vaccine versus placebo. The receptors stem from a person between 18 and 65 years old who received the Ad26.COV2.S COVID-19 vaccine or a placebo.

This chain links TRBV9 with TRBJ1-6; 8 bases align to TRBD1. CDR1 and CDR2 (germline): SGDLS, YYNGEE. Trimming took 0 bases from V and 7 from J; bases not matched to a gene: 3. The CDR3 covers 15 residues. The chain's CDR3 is CASSVESGGNSPLHF. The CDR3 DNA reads TGTGCCAGCAGCGTAGAGTCAGGGGGCAATTCACCCCTCCACTTT.

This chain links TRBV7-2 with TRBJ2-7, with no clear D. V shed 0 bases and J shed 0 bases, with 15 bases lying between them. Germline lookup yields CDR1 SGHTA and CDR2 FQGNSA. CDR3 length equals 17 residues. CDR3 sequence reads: CASSLARNSFSSYEQYF. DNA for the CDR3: TGTGCCAGCAGCTTAGCGAGGAACAGCTTCAGCTCCTACGAGCAGTACTTC.

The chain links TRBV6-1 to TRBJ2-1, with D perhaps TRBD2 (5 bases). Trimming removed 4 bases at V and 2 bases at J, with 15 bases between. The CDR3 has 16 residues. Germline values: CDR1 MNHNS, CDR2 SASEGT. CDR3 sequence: CASSVRGGGTYNEQFF. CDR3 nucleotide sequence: TGTGCCAGCAGTGTCCGGGGTGGAGGAACCTACAATGAGCAGTTCTTC.

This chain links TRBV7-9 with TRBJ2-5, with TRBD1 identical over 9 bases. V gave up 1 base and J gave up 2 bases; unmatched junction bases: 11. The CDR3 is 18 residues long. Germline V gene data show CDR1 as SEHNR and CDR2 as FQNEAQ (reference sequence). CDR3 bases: TGTGCCAGCAGCTTAGGGGTCCCGATGACAGGGGGTCAAGAGACCCAGTACTTC. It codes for CASSLGVPMTGGQETQYF.

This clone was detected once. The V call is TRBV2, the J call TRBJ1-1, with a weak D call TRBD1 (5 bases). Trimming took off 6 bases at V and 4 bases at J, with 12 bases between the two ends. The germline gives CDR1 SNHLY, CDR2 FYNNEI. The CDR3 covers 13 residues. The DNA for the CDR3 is TGTGCCAGCAGCGAGGGACGGTTCACTGAAGCTTTCTTT. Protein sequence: CASSEGRFTEAFF.

The CDR3 nucleotides are TGTGCCAGCAGCCCCTCGGGTAGTTTTCGGAATGAGCAGTTCTTC. Translation gives CASSPSGSFRNEQFF. V gene TRBV7-3 combines with J gene TRBJ2-1, with D unresolved. V gave up 5 bases and J gave up 7 bases, with 18 bases separating them. Per the germline V gene, CDR1 is SGHTA and CDR2 is FQGTGA. CDR3 length: 15 residues.

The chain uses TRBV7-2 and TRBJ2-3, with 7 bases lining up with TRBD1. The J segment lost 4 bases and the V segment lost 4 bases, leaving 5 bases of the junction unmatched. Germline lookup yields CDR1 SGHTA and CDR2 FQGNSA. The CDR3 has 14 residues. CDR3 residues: CASSSDRAPDTQYF. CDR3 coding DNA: TGTGCCAGCAGCTCCGACAGGGCCCCAGATACGCAGTATTTT.

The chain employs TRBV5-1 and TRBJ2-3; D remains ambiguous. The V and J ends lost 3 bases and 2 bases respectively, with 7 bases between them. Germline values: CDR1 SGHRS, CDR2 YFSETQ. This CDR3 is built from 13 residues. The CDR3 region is CASSSHYTDTQYF. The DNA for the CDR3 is TGCGCCAGCAGCTCACACTACACAGATACGCAGTATTTT.

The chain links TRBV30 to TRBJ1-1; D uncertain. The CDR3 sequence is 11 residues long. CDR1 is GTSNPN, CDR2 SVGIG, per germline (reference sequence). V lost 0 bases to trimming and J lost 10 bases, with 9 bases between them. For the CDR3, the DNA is TGTGCCTGGAGTGTAAAGGCGGCAGCTTTCTTT. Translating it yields CAWSVKAAAFF.

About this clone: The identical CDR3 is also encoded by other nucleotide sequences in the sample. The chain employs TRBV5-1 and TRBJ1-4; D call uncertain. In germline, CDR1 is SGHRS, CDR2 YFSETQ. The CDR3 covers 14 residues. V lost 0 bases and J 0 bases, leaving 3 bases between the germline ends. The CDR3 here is CASSLGSTNEKLFF. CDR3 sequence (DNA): TGCGCCAGCAGCTTGGGATCAACTAATGAAAAACTGTTTTTT.

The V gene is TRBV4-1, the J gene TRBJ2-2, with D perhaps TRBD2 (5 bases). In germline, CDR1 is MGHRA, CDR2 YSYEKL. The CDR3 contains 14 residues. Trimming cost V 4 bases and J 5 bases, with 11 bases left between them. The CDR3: CASSRTPGTGELFF. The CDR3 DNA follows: TGCGCCAGCAGCCGGACTCCCGGGACCGGGGAGCTGTTTTTT.

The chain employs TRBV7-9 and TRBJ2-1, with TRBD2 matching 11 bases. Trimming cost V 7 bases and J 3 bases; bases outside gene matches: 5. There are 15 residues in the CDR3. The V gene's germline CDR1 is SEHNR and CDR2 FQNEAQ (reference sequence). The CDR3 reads CASTLAGGIYNEQFF. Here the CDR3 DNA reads TGTGCCAGCACCCTAGCGGGGGGTATCTACAATGAGCAGTTCTTC.

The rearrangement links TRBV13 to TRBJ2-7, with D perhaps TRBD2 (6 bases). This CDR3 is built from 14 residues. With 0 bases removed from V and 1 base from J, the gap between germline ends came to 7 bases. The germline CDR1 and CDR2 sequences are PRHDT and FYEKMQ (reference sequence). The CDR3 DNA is TGTGCCAGCAGCTTAGGGGGGACTTCCTACGAGCAGTACTTC. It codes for CASSLGGTSYEQYF.

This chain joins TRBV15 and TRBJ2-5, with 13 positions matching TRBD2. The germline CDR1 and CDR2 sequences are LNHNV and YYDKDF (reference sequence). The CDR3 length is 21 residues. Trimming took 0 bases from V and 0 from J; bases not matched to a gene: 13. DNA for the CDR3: TGTGCCACCAGCAGAGAGAGAGCGGGACTAGCGGGAATAGTGGACCAAGAGACCCAGTACTTC. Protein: CATSRERAGLAGIVDQETQYF.

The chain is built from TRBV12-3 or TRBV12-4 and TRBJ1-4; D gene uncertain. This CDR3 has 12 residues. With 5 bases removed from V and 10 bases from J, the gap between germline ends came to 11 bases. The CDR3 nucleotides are TGTGCCAGCAGTGAACCCGTCAGAAAACTGTTTTTT. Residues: CASSEPVRKLFF.

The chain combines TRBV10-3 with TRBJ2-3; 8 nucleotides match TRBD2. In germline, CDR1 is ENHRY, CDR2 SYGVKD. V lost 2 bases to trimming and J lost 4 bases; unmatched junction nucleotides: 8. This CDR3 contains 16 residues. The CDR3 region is CAISERPAGEADTQYF. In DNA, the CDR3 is TGTGCCATCAGTGAGCGTCCAGCGGGAGAAGCAGATACGCAGTATTTT.

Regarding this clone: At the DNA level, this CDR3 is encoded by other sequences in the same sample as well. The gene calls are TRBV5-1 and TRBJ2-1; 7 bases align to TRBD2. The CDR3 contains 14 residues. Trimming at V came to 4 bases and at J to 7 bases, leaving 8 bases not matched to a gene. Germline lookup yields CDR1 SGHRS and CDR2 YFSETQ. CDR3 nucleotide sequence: TGCGCCAGCAGCCTCGGAACGGGAGGAAATGAGCAGTTCTTC. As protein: CASSLGTGGNEQFF.

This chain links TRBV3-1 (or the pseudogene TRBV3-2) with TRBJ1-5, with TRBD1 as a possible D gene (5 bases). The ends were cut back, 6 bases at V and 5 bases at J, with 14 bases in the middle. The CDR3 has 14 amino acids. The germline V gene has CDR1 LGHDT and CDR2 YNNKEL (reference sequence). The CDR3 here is CASRGGNPHQPQHF. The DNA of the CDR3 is TGTGCCAGCAGGGGGGGGAATCCCCATCAGCCCCAGCATTTT.

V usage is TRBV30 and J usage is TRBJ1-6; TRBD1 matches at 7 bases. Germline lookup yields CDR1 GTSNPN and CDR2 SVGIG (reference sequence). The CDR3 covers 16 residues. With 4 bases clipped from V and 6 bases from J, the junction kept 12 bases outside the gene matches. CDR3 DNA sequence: TGTGCCTGGAAATTTGGACCGGGACAGTCTAATTCACCCCTCCACTTT. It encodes CAWKFGPGQSNSPLHF.

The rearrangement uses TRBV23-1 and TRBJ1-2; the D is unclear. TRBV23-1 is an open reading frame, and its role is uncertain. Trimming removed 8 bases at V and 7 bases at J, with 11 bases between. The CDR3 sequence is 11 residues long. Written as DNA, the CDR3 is TGCGCCAGCGTCTGCGGGTCTGGCTACACCTTC. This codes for CASVCGSGYTF.

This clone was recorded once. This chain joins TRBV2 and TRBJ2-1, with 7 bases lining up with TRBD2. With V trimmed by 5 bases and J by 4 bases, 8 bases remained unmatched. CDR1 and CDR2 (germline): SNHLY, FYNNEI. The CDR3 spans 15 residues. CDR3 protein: CASSSGTTRYNEQFF. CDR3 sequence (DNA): TGTGCCAGCAGTTCCGGGACTACCCGATACAATGAGCAGTTCTTC.

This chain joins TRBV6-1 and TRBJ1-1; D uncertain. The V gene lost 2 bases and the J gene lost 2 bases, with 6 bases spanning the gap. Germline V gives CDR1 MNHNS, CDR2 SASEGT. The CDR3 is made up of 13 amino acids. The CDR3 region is CASSEPPNTEAFF. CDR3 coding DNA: TGTGCCAGCAGTGAACCTCCTAACACTGAAGCTTTCTTT.